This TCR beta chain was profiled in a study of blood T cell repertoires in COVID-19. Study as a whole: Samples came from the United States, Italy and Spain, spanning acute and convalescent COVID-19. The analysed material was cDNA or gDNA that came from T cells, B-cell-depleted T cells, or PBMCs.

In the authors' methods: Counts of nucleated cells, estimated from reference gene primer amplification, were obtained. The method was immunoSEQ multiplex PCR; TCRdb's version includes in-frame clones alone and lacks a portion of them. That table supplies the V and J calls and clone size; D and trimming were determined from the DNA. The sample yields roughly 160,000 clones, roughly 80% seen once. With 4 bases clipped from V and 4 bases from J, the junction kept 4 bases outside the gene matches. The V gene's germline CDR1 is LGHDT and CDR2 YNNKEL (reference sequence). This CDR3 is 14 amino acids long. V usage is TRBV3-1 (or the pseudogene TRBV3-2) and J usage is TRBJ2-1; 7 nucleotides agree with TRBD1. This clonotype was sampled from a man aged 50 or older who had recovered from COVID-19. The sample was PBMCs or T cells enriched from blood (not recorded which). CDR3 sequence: CASSPLQGYNEQFF. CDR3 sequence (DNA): TGTGCCAGCAGCCCCTTACAGGGGTACAATGAGCAGTTCTTC.